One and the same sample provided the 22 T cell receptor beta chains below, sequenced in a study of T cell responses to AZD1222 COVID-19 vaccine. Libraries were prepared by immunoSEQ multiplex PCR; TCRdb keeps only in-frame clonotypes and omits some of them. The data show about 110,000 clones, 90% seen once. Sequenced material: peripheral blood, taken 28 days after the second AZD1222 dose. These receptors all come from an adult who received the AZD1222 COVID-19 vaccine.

The DNA for the CDR3 is TGTGCCAGCAGCTTGGCCGCCGGACTAGCCCTCACAGATACGCAGTATTTT. Encoded protein: CASSLAAGLALTDTQYF. The gene calls are TRBV13 and TRBJ2-3, with TRBD2 identical over 8 bases. Trimming removed 3 bases from V and 2 bases from J; junction bases left unmatched: 10. This CDR3 is built from 17 residues. The germline CDR1 and CDR2 sequences are PRHDT and FYEKMQ (reference sequence). The entire variable domain, with the rest obtained from reference TRBV13 and TRBJ2-3, is as follows: AAGVIQSPRHLIKEKRETATLKCYPIPRHDTVYWYQQGPGQDPQFLISFYEKMQSDKGSIPDRFSAQQFSDYHSELNMSSLELGDSALYFCASSLAAGLALTDTQYFGPGTRLTVL.

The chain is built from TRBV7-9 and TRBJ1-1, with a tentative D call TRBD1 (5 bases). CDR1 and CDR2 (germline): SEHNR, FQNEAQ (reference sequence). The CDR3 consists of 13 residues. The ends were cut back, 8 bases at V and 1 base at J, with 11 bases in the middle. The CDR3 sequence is CASRDRQNTEAFF. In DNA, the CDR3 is TGTGCCAGCCGTGACAGACAGAACACTGAAGCTTTCTTT.

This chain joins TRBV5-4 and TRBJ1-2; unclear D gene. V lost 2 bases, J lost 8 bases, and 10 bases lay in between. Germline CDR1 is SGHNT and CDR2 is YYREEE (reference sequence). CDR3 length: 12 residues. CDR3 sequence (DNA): TGTGCCAGCAGCTTCGTCGGAGAAGGCTACACCTTC. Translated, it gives CASSFVGEGYTF.

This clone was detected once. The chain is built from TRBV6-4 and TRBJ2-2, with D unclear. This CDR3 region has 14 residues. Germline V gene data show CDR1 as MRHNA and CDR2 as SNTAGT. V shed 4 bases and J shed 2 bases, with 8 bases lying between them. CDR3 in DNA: TGTGCCAGCAGTGTCCAGCTTAACACCGGGGAGCTGTTTTTT. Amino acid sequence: CASSVQLNTGELFF.

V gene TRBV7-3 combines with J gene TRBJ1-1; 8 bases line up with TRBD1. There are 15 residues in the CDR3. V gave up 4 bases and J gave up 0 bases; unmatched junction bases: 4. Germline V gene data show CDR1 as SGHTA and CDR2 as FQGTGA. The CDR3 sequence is CASSSTGEMNTEAFF. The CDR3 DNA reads TGTGCCAGCAGCTCGACAGGGGAGATGAACACTGAAGCTTTCTTT.

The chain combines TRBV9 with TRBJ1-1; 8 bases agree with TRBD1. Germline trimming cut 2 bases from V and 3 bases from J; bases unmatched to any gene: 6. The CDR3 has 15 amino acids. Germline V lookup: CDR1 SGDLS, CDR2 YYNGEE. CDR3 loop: CASSVKDRADTEAFF. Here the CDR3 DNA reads TGTGCCAGCAGCGTCAAGGACAGGGCGGACACTGAAGCTTTCTTT.

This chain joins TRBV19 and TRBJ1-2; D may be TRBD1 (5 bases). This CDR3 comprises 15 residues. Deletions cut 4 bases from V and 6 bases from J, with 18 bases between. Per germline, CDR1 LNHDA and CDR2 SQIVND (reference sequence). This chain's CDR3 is CASSTGNIGGHGYTF. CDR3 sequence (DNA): TGTGCCAGTAGTACAGGGAATATTGGAGGCCATGGCTACACCTTC.

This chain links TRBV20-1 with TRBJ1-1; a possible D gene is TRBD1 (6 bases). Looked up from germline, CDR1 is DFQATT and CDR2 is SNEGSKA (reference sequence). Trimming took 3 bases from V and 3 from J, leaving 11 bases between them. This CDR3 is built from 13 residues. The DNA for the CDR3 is TGCAGTGCTAGTTTGACAGGTGACACTGAAGCTTTCTTT. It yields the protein CSASLTGDTEAFF.

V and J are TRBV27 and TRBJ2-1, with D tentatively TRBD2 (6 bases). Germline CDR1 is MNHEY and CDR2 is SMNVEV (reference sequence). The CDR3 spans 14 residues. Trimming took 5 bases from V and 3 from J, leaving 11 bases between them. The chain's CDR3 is CASSPPSVYNEQFF. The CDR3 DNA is TGTGCCAGCAGTCCCCCTAGCGTCTACAATGAGCAGTTCTTC.

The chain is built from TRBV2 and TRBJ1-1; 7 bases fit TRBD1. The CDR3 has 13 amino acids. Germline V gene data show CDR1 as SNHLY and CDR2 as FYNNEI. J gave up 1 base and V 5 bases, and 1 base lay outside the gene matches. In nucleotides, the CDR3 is TGTGCCAGCAGTAGACAGGGGAACACTGAAGCTTTCTTT. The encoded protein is CASSRQGNTEAFF.

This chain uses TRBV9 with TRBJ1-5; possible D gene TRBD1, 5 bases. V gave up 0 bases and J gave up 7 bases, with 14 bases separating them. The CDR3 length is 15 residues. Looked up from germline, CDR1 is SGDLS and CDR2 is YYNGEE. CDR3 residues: CASSVGGEWEQPQHF. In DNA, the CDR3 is TGTGCCAGCAGCGTAGGGGGGGAATGGGAACAGCCCCAGCATTTT. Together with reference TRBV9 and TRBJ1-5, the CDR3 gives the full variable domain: DSGVTQTPKHLITATGQRVTLRCSPRSGDLSVYWYQQSLDQGLQFLIQYYNGEERAKGNILERFSAQQFPDLHSELNLSSLELGDSALYFCASSVGGEWEQPQHFGDGTRLSIL.

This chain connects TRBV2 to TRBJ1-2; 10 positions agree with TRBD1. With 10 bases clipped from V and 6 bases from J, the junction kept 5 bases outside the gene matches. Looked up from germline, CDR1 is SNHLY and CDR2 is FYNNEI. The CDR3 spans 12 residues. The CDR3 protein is CAIQTGGNGYTF. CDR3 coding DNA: TGTGCCATCCAGACAGGGGGCAATGGCTACACCTTC.

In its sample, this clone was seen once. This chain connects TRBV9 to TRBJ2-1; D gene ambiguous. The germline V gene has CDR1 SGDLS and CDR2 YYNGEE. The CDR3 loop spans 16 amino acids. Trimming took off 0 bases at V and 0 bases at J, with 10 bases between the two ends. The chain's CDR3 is CASSVDWLSSYNEQFF. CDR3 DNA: TGTGCCAGCAGCGTAGACTGGCTTAGCTCCTACAATGAGCAGTTCTTC.

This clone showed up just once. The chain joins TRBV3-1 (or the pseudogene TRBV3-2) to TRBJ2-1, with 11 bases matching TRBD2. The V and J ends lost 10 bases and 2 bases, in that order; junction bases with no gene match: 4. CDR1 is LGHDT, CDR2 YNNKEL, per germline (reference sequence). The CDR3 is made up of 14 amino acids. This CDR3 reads CATELAGAYNEQFF. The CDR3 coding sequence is TGTGCCACCGAACTAGCGGGGGCCTACAATGAGCAGTTCTTC.

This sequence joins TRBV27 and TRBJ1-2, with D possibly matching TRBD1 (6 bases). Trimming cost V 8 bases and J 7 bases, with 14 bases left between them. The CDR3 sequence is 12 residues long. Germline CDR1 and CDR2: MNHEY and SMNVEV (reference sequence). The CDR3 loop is CASGDRFGGYTF. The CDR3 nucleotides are TGTGCCAGCGGCGACAGGTTTGGTGGCTACACCTTC.

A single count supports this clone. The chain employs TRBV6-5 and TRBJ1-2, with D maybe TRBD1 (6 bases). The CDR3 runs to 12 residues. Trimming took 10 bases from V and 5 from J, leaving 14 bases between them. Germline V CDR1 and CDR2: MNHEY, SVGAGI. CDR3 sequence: CAIGGTFYGYTF. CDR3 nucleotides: TGTGCCATAGGGGGGACATTTTATGGCTACACCTTC.

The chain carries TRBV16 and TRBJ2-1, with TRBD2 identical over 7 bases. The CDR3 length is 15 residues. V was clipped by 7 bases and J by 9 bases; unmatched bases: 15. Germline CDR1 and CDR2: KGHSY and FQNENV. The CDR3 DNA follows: TGTGCCAGCACCTTGTCGCTGATGGGGGAGGGTGAGCAGTTCTTC. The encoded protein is CASTLSLMGEGEQFF.

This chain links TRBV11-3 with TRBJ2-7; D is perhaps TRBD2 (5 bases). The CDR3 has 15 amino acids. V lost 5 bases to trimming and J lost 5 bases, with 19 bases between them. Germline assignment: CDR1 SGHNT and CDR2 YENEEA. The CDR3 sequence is CASSPTEEGKDEQYF. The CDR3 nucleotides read TGTGCCAGCAGCCCTACCGAAGAGGGTAAGGACGAGCAGTACTTC. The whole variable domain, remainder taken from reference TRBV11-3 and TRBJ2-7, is EAGVVQSPRYKIIEKKQPVAFWCNPISGHNTLYWYLQNLGQGPELLIRYENEEAVDDSQLPKDRFSAERLKGVDSTLKIQPAELGDSAVYLCASSPTEEGKDEQYFGPGTRLTVT.

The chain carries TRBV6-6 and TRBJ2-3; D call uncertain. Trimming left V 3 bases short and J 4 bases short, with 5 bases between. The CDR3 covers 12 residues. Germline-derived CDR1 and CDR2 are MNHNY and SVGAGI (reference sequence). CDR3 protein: CASSYGSDTQYF. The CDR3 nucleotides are TGTGCCAGCAGTTATGGATCAGATACGCAGTATTTT.

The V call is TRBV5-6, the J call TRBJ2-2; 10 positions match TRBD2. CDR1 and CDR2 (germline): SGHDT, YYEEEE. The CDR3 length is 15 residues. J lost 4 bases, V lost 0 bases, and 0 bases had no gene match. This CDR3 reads CASSLGLAGTGELFF. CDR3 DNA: TGTGCCAGCAGCTTGGGACTAGCGGGCACCGGGGAGCTGTTTTTT.

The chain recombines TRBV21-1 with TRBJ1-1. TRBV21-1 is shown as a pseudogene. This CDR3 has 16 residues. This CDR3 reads CASSKKTDEWGTEAFF. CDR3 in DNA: TGTGCCAGCAGCAAAAAGACAGATGAGTGGGGGACTGAAGCTTTCTTT.

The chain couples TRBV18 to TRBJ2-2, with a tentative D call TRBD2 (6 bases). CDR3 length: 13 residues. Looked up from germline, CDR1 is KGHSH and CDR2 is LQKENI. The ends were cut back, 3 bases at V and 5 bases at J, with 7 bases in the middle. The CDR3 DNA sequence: TGTGCCAGCTCACCGGAGGGAACCGGGGAGCTGTTTTTT. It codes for CASSPEGTGELFF.